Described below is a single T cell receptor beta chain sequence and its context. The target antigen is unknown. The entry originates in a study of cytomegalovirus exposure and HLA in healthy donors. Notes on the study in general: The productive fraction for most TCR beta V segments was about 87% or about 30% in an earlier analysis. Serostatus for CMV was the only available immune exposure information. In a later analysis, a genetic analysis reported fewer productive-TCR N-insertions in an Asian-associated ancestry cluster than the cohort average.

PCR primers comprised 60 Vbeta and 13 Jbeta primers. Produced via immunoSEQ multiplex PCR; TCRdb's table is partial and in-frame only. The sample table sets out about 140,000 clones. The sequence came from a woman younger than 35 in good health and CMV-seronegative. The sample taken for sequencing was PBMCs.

CDR3 region: CASSYFGTDTYEQYF. CDR3 nucleotide sequence: TGTGCCAGCAGTTACTTCGGGACAGATACTTACGAGCAGTACTTC. The chain employs TRBV6-5 and TRBJ2-7; 7 nucleotides align to TRBD1. Trimming removed 1 base from V and 4 bases from J; junction bases left unmatched: 7. Germline V gene lookup returns CDR1 MNHEY and CDR2 SVGAGI. The CDR3 extends over 15 amino acids.